The rows below give T cell receptor beta chains drawn from one sample of a study of blood T cell repertoires in COVID-19. Repertoires were generated with immunoSEQ multiplex PCR, while TCRdb's copy carries only in-frame clones and drops some. This sample yields some 150,000 clones, of which around 90% are seen a single time; around 3.9% belongs to the top ten. Sequenced: peripheral blood. These receptor sequences come from a woman aged 55-70 years who had recovered from COVID-19. The CDR3 runs from the conserved cysteine through the conserved F or W. A D gene is named only where the DNA matches it firmly. For some rows the clone size is stated as once, few or many, or as a class when expanded; others skip it.

j_gene | d_gene | v_gene | abundance | CDR3nt | CDR3aa
TRBJ2-5 | TRBD1 | TRBV5-1 | NA | TGCGCCAGCAGCCAACAGGGGGGTTCTGAGGAGACCCAGTACTTC | CASSQQGGSEETQYF
TRBJ1-1 | NA | TRBV9 | NA | TGTGCCAGCAGCCCGAGCATTGATGGTTCCACTGAAGCTTTCTTT | CASSPSIDGSTEAFF
TRBJ2-5 | NA | TRBV3-1/TRBV3-2 | NA | TGTGCCAGCAGCCAAGGTCCGTTGGAGACCCAGTACTTC | CASSQGPLETQYF
TRBJ1-2 | NA | TRBV10-3 | few | TGTGCCATCAGCACGACAGTAGTACAAGCTAACTATGGCTACACCTTC | CAISTTVVQANYGYTF
TRBJ1-4 | NA | TRBV5-1 | NA | TGCGCCAGCACCCGGGCCCAGGGCTCCGAAAAACTGTTTTTT | CASTRAQGSEKLFF
TRBJ2-1 | TRBD2 | TRBV14 | NA | TGTGCCAGCAGCCAATCTGGACTAGTGGGGAATGAGCAGTTCTTC | CASSQSGLVGNEQFF
TRBJ2-7 | TRBD1 | TRBV28 | NA | TGTGCCAGCAGTGGCCTCTCGGACAGGGGGACCTACGAGCAGTACTTC | CASSGLSDRGTYEQYF
TRBJ1-3 | NA | TRBV18 | NA | TGTGCCAGCTCACCACCTGGTTTAGAGGGTGGAAACACCATATATTTT | CASSPPGLEGGNTIYF
TRBJ1-2 | NA | TRBV3-1/TRBV3-2 | few | TGTGCCAGCAGCCAAAGGGACATAACTAACTATGGCTACACCTTC | CASSQRDITNYGYTF
TRBJ1-4 | TRBD1 | TRBV11-2 | NA | TGTGCCAGCAGCCACGGACAGGGTATGGGTGAAAAACTGTTTTTT | CASSHGQGMGEKLFF
TRBJ2-2 | NA | TRBV1 | NA | TGCACCAGCAGACCCGACAGGGCCTTTTACACCGGGGAGCTGTTTTTT | CTSRPDRAFYTGELFF
TRBJ2-7 | TRBD1 | TRBV27 | NA | TGTGCCTCCCGAGCGTGGACAGGGGGCGTATACGAGCAGTACTTC | CASRAWTGGVYEQYF
TRBJ1-2 | NA | TRBV2 | NA | TGTGCCAGCAGACGGACTCTTCCGAACTATGGCTACACCTTC | CASRRTLPNYGYTF
TRBJ1-4 | TRBD1 | TRBV5-1 | NA | TGCGCCAGCAGCGAACAGGGGATTTGGGAAAAACTGTTTTTT | CASSEQGIWEKLFF
TRBJ1-2 | NA | TRBV7-9 | NA | TGTGCCAGCAGCCGGGACACAGCCCTCTACACCTTC | CASSRDTALYTF
TRBJ1-1 | NA | TRBV4-1 | NA | TGCGCCAGCAGCCAAGATCCCCAGGCGCGGGATGAAGCTTTCTTT | CASSQDPQARDEAFF
TRBJ2-1 | TRBD2 | TRBV5-1 | NA | TGCGCCAGCAGCTTGGAAGCTAGCGGGGGGGCTCCCAATGAGCAGTTCTTC | CASSLEASGGAPNEQFF
TRBJ1-1 | NA | TRBV19 | NA | TGTGCCAGTAGCCGGACAGCCAGTGAAGCTTTCTTT | CASSRTASEAFF
TRBJ2-7 | TRBD2 | TRBV29-1 | NA | TGCAGCGTTCTAGCGGGGGGGCTCTACGAGCAGTACTTC | CSVLAGGLYEQYF
TRBJ1-2 | TRBD1 | TRBV2 | NA | TGTGCCACGGGGACAGAAGCTAACTATGGCTACACCTTC | CATGTEANYGYTF
TRBJ2-2 | NA | TRBV11-3 | NA | TGTGCCAGCAGCTTAGAACAGACCTCAGCCACCGGGGAGCTGTTTTTT | CASSLEQTSATGELFF
TRBJ2-3 | NA | TRBV7-9 | NA | TGTGCCAGCAGCTTATTTCCAGAAGACACAGATACGCAGTATTTT | CASSLFPEDTDTQYF
TRBJ2-1 | NA | TRBV21-1 | NA | TGTGCCAGCAGCAAAGGGACTAGCGGGGGGGCCTTCAATGAGCAGTTCTTC | CASSKGTSGGAFNEQFF
TRBJ2-2 | TRBD2 | TRBV10-1 | NA | TGCGCCAGCAGTGAGTGGCTAGCGGGGGGGATCGGGGAGCTGTTTTTT | CASSEWLAGGIGELFF
TRBJ2-7 | TRBD1 | TRBV5-8 | NA | TGTGCCAGCTCCCGGGACAGGGGGTTGAGCGAGCAGTACTTC | CASSRDRGLSEQYF
TRBJ1-2 | NA | TRBV4-3 | NA | TGCGCCAGCAGCCAAGAAGGGGGGAGGGGATACGGCTACACCTTC | CASSQEGGRGYGYTF
TRBJ2-3 | NA | TRBV12-3/TRBV12-4 | few | TGTGCCAGCAGTTTACAGGGTACGCAGTATTTT | CASSLQGTQYF
TRBJ2-3 | TRBD2 | TRBV2 | NA | TGTGCCAGCAGAAAAGAACTAGCGTCGATTACAGATACGCAGTATTTT | CASRKELASITDTQYF
TRBJ2-1 | TRBD2 | TRBV7-3 | NA | TGTGCCAGCACTAGCGGGGGGGCCCACAATGAGCAGTTCTTC | CASTSGGAHNEQFF
TRBJ1-1 | TRBD1 | TRBV6-5 | NA | TGTGCCAGCCGACGGGGACAGGGCCTTGCTTTCTTT | CASRRGQGLAFF
TRBJ1-1 | NA | TRBV6-5 | NA | TGTGCCAGCTCGGAGGGCAGCATGAACACTGAAGCTTTCTTT | CASSEGSMNTEAFF
TRBJ1-2 | TRBD1 | TRBV24-1 | NA | TGTGCCACGTACGGGGGGACAGGGGGCGAGGACTATGGCTACACCTTC | CATYGGTGGEDYGYTF
TRBJ2-7 | TRBD2 | TRBV6-6 | NA | TGTGCCAGCAGAAGCCCTGCGGGGGGCTACGAGCAGTACTTC | CASRSPAGGYEQYF
TRBJ2-1 | TRBD1 | TRBV19 | NA | TGTGCCAGTCGTGAACAGGGGAGCTCCTACAATGAGCAGTTCTTC | CASREQGSSYNEQFF
TRBJ2-2 | NA | TRBV5-6 | NA | TGTGCCAGCAGTGATGTGCGGTACACCGGGGAGCTGTTTTTT | CASSDVRYTGELFF
TRBJ2-7 | TRBD2 | TRBV6-5 | once | TGTGCCAGCAGTTCCCGGACTAGCGGGGGGTACGAGCAGTACTTC | CASSSRTSGGYEQYF
TRBJ1-2 | NA | TRBV7-3 | NA | TGTGCCAGCAGCTTAAGACAGTCCTATGGCTACACCTTC | CASSLRQSYGYTF
TRBJ2-7 | NA | TRBV11-2 | few | TGTGCCAGCAGCTCCTTTGCTAAAATCTCCTACGAGCAGTACTTC | CASSSFAKISYEQYF
TRBJ1-2 | NA | TRBV28 | NA | TGTGCCAGCAATGAGGGCTATGGCTACACCTTC | CASNEGYGYTF
TRBJ1-6 | NA | TRBV6-1 | NA | TGTGCCAGCAGTGACCTTGGCAGGGCTAATTCACCCCTCCACTTT | CASSDLGRANSPLHF
TRBJ1-6 | NA | TRBV19 | NA | TGTGCCAGTAGTATCGGGTTGTACGATTCACCCCTCCACTTT | CASSIGLYDSPLHF
TRBJ2-1 | NA | TRBV5-1 | once | TGCGCCAGCAGCTTGGTTGCGGGCGACTACAATGAGCAGTTCTTC | CASSLVAGDYNEQFF
TRBJ1-5 | TRBD1 | TRBV27 | NA | TGTGCCAGCAGCGACAGGGGAGCTTATCAGCCCCAGCATTTT | CASSDRGAYQPQHF
TRBJ1-4 | TRBD1 | TRBV3-1/TRBV3-2 | NA | TGTGCCAGCAGCCAAGGGTCCGGGACAGGGTACGAAAAACTGTTTTTT | CASSQGSGTGYEKLFF
TRBJ1-5 | NA | TRBV29-1 | NA | TGCAGCGTTGGCAGTATCAATCAGCCCCAGCATTTT | CSVGSINQPQHF
TRBJ2-2 | NA | TRBV24-1 | NA | TGTGCCATCCGGGATGGGAACACCGGGGAGCTGTTTTTT | CAIRDGNTGELFF
TRBJ1-5 | NA | TRBV28 | NA | TGTGCCAGCAGTAAGGGGACTCCCCAGCATTTT | CASSKGTPQHF
TRBJ1-2 | TRBD1 | TRBV6-5 | NA | TGTGCCAGCAGGAGGACAGGGGGCTATTATGGCTACACCTTC | CASRRTGGYYGYTF
TRBJ2-7 | TRBD1 | TRBV27 | NA | TGTGCCAGCAGTTCGACAGGGGCGGACTCCTACGAGCAGTACTTC | CASSSTGADSYEQYF
TRBJ2-7 | NA | TRBV6-5 | NA | TGTGCCATCAGACCGGAAACTAGGGCAACCGAGCAGTACTTC | CAIRPETRATEQYF
TRBJ1-6 | TRBD1 | TRBV19 | NA | TGTGCCAGTAGTATAGACCTAACAGGGGTAGATTCACCCCTCCACTTT | CASSIDLTGVDSPLHF
TRBJ2-2 | NA | TRBV7-7 | few | TGTGCTAGCAGCTTAGTCTCAGGGGGGACCGGGGAGCTGTTTTTT | CASSLVSGGTGELFF
TRBJ2-1 | NA | TRBV9 | NA | TGTGCCAGCAGCCCCTTGGGGGGACCCTACAATGAGCAGTTCTTC | CASSPLGGPYNEQFF
TRBJ1-4 | NA | TRBV27 | NA | TGTGCCAGCAGTTTTCTTGACCCAGGGCGGTCAAATGAAAAACTGTTTTTT | CASSFLDPGRSNEKLFF
TRBJ1-5 | TRBD1 | TRBV28 | NA | TGTGCCGGAAACCGGGACAGGGGCAATCAGCCCCAGCATTTT | CAGNRDRGNQPQHF